This TCR beta chain is drawn from a study of CXCR3-negative and CXCR3-positive naive CD8 T cells. Study-wide results and caveats: Naive cells with CXCR3 showed TRB CDR3s that were more hydrophobic than those in CXCR3-negative naive cells.

Germline CDR1 reads MGHDK; CDR2 reads SYGVNS. This CDR3 is 14 amino acids long. UMI-labeled 5' RACE TRB cDNA libraries were prepared from the cells. TCRdb reprocessed the 5' RACE reads and keeps a single row for each CDR3 protein, giving no DNA. Its table records roughly 99,000 distinct CDR3 sequences. As for this clonotype: What it binds is unknown.

The chain is built from TRBV25-1 and TRBJ2-5. The origin of this receptor is a human donor in good health. Some clones in this sample may be carry-over from other donors' samples. Sequenced sample: naive CXCR3+ CD8+ T cells from blood. Subset: CD45RO-CCR7+CD27+CD95- naive CD8+ T cells expressing CXCR3 (TNR3+). The chain's CDR3 is CASSADTFQETQYF.